Presented here are 13 T cell receptor beta chains from one specimen sequenced in a study of Tregs in tolerant kidney transplant recipients. Repertoires were generated with immunoSEQ multiplex PCR, while TCRdb's copy carries only in-frame clones and drops some. The sample totals approximately 31,000 clones. The sample consisted of CD8+ T cells from blood, taken before the transplant. The receptors shown here come from a human donor who received a combined kidney and bone marrow transplant.

Concerning this clone: The CDR3 end lies 3 residues beyond the end of the read and is filled in from the germline J gene. This rearrangement joins TRBV2 to TRBJ2-3; D might be TRBD1 (6 bases). From germline, CDR1 is SNHLY and CDR2 FYNNEI. V lost 7 bases and J lost 1, with 15 bases in between. The CDR3 spans 15 residues. CDR3 loop: CASIRRGWGTDTQYF. CDR3 DNA, as far as it was read: TGTGCCAGCATCCGAAGGGGGTGGGGCACAGATACG.

Comment on this clone: The CDR3 goes on 3 residues after the read ends, and that part is filled in from the germline J gene. This chain links TRBV29-1 with TRBJ2-1, with 9 nucleotides matching TRBD1. CDR1 SQVTM and CDR2 ANQGSEA come from the germline V gene. The CDR3 loop spans 16 amino acids. The V gene end was trimmed by 7 bases and the J gene end by 6 bases; junction bases not matched to a gene: 16. The CDR3 reads CSGWISGTGWGNEQFF. CDR3 bases read: TGCAGCGGATGGATTTCTGGGACAGGGTGGGGCAATGAG.

As concerns this clone: Read sequence stops 3 residues before the CDR3 end, and the germline J gene provides the missing end. The rearrangement joins TRBV5-6 to TRBJ2-7, with D perhaps TRBD1 (6 bases). Trimming took off 4 bases at V and 2 bases at J, with 13 bases between the two ends. Germline lookup yields CDR1 SGHDT and CDR2 YYEEEE. The CDR3 runs to 14 residues. The covered CDR3 bases are TGTGCCAGCAGCCTGGACAGAGACCCCTACGAG. Protein sequence: CASSLDRDPYE. From start to end, the CDR3 is CASSLDRDPYEQYF.

As concerns this clone: The CDR3 is cut off 3 residues early in the read; its end comes from the germline J gene. Other DNA sequences in this sample translate to the same CDR3. The chain uses TRBV19 and TRBJ2-7, with a weak D call TRBD1 (6 bases). The V gene's germline CDR1 is LNHDA and CDR2 SQIVND (reference sequence). This CDR3 is 15 amino acids long. V dropped 6 bases and J dropped 3 bases, with 18 bases sitting between them. This CDR3 reads CASSINRGIVYEQYF. The part of the CDR3 DNA that was read is TGTGCCAGTAGCATTAATAGGGGGATCGTCTACGAG.

On this clone itself: The observed sequence ends 3 residues before the CDR3 terminus, with the missing tail filled in from the germline J gene. The chain uses TRBV6-1 and TRBJ1-5; D is uncertain. Germline-derived CDR1 and CDR2 are MNHNS and SASEGT. The CDR3 has 15 amino acids. The germline V and J ends were trimmed by 8 bases and 0 bases, with 14 bases remaining between them. The CDR3 sequence is CASGGGPYSNQPQHF. CDR3 DNA, as far as it was read: TGTGCCAGCGGTGGCGGCCCCTATAGCAATCAGCCC.

A note on this clone: The read comes to an end 3 residues before the CDR3 does, leaving the germline J gene to fill in the end. V usage is TRBV2 and J usage is TRBJ2-3; the D is unclear. This CDR3 has 13 residues. Trimming cost V 8 bases and J 0 bases, with 9 bases left between them. The germline V gene has CDR1 SNHLY and CDR2 FYNNEI. This CDR3 reads CASLGSSTDTQYF. The sequenced part of the CDR3 DNA is TGTGCCAGCTTGGGCTCTAGCACAGATACG.

A remark on this clone: The sequenced fragment ends 3 residues before the CDR3 boundary, so the rest is inferred from the germline J gene. The chain links TRBV2 to TRBJ1-1; D perhaps matches TRBD1 (5 bases). The germline V gene has CDR1 SNHLY and CDR2 FYNNEI. Trimming removed 6 bases from V and 7 bases from J, with 12 bases in between. CDR3 size: 12 residues. The part of the CDR3 DNA that was read is TGTGCCAGCAGCCCAAGACAGAGTGAA. This gives the protein CASSPRQSE. The CDR3 in full is CASSPRQSEAFF.

Incomplete CDR3 DNA: TGTGCCAGTGGGACAGGGGTATCGGGGGAG. It codes for CASGTGVSGE. The whole CDR3 protein is CASGTGVSGELFF. This rearrangement joins TRBV19 to TRBJ2-2; 10 bases are a match to TRBD1. The CDR3 end lies 3 residues beyond the end of the read and is filled in from the germline J gene. The V segment lost 8 bases and the J segment 8 bases; nucleotides outside the gene matches: 5. CDR3 length: 13 residues. Germline V gene data show CDR1 as LNHDA and CDR2 as SQIVND (reference sequence). The variable domain in full, with the rest retrieved from reference TRBV19 and TRBJ2-2, is DGGITQSPKYLFRKEGQNVTLSCEQNLNHDAMYWYRQDPGQGLRLIYYSQIVNDFQKGDIAEGYSVSREKKESFPLTVTSAQKNPTAFYLCASGTGVSGELFFGEGSRLTVL.

On this clone: The read is 3 residues too short to cover the CDR3 end, so that end is filled in from the germline J gene. The rearrangement joins TRBV19 to TRBJ1-6; D remains unclear. This CDR3 region has 17 residues. V was clipped by 3 bases and J by 5 bases, with 17 bases between them. Per germline, CDR1 LNHDA and CDR2 SQIVND (reference sequence). The CDR3 loop reads CASSIQEAKWDNSPLHF. The part of the CDR3 DNA that was read is TGTGCCAGTAGTATTCAGGAGGCGAAGTGGGATAATTCACCC.

For this clone: Sequencing ends 3 residues short of the CDR3 end; the germline J gene provides the rest. This sequence joins TRBV29-1 and TRBJ1-1; a possible D gene is TRBD1 (5 bases). Germline V gene lookup returns CDR1 SQVTM and CDR2 ANQGSEA. CDR3 size: 12 residues. The CDR3 reads CSGHAGWEEAFF. CDR3 bases read: TGCAGCGGACATGCAGGGTGGGAAGAA. Together with reference TRBV29-1 and TRBJ1-1, the CDR3 gives the full variable domain: SAVISQKPSRDICQRGTSLTIQCQVDSQVTMMFWYRQQPGQSLTLIATANQGSEATYESGFVIDKFPISRPNLTFSTLTVSNMSPEDSSIYLCSGHAGWEEAFFGQGTRLTVV.

Comment on this clone: The CDR3 is cut off 3 residues early in the read; its end comes from the germline J gene. The chain carries TRBV2 and TRBJ2-2, with D unclear. The CDR3 covers 15 residues. Germline CDR1 and CDR2: SNHLY and FYNNEI. V gave up 3 bases and J gave up 6 bases, with 14 bases separating them. CDR3 sequence reads: CASSDWSSAAGELFF. The CDR3 bases that were read are TGTGCCAGCAGTGATTGGTCTAGTGCCGCCGGGGAG.

For this clone: The CDR3 is cut off 3 residues early in the read; its end comes from the germline J gene. The J gene is TRBJ2-5, the V gene TRBV7-9; D remains ambiguous. The V and J ends lost 1 base and 3 bases respectively, with 9 bases between them. The germline CDR1 and CDR2 sequences are SEHNR and FQNEAQ (reference sequence). The CDR3 length is 14 residues. CDR3 DNA, as far as it was read: TGTGCCAGCAGCTTAGTTGTCCAGAAAGAGACC. Amino acid sequence: CASSLVVQKET. The entire CDR3 reads CASSLVVQKETQYF.

A remark on this clone: With the read ending 3 residues before the CDR3 end, the germline J gene is used to fill in that end. The chain employs TRBV7-8 and TRBJ1-2; D is undetermined. V gave up 1 base and J gave up 6 bases, with 12 bases separating them. The CDR3 has 14 amino acids. CDR1 SGHVS and CDR2 FQNEAQ come from the germline V gene. The CDR3 is CASSLGAGYDGYTF. The CDR3 DNA, read in part, is TGTGCCAGCAGCTTAGGGGCAGGATACGATGGC.